The following is a T cell receptor beta chain sequence with its context. This sample was included in a study of T cell changes during pregnancy in multiple sclerosis. The table came from immunoSEQ multiplex PCR; TCRdb's copy has only in-frame clones and leaves some out. Among tens of thousands of clones listed, nearly 95% were seen once. Trimming at V came to 1 base and at J to 9 bases, leaving 6 bases not matched to a gene. CDR3 size: 14 residues. The V gene's germline CDR1 is SGHTA and CDR2 FQGTGA. The clonotype originates from a female donor with multiple sclerosis, enrolled in a pregnancy study. V gene TRBV7-3 combines with J gene TRBJ2-1; 7 positions agree with TRBD1. The material was peripheral blood, obtained in the first trimester of pregnancy. The CDR3 nucleotides are TGTGCCAGCAGCTTAAAGGGTAGGACAGGTGAGCAGTTCTTC. Its translation is CASSLKGRTGEQFF.